This T cell receptor beta chain was identified during a study of blood T cell repertoires in COVID-19. Sequencing was performed with immunoSEQ multiplex PCR; in TCRdb, only in-frame clones are kept and a portion is missing. The sample includes about 140,000 clones, just under 85% seen only once; the top ten take around 3.2%. Participant age was about 18 to 89 years, and participants resided in approximately 25 US areas. J lost 0 bases, V lost 6 bases, and 2 bases had no gene match. The CDR3 extends over 14 amino acids. From germline, CDR1 is LGHNT and CDR2 FRNRAP. Material for sequencing was PBMCs or T cells enriched from blood (not recorded which). The TCR comes from a woman in her forties or fifties with acute COVID-19. The chain recombines TRBV12-5 with TRBJ1-3; 7 bases map to TRBD1. The CDR3 DNA reads as TGTGCTAGTGGCCGGGACAGCTCTGGAAACACCATATATTTT. Amino acids: CASGRDSSGNTIYF.